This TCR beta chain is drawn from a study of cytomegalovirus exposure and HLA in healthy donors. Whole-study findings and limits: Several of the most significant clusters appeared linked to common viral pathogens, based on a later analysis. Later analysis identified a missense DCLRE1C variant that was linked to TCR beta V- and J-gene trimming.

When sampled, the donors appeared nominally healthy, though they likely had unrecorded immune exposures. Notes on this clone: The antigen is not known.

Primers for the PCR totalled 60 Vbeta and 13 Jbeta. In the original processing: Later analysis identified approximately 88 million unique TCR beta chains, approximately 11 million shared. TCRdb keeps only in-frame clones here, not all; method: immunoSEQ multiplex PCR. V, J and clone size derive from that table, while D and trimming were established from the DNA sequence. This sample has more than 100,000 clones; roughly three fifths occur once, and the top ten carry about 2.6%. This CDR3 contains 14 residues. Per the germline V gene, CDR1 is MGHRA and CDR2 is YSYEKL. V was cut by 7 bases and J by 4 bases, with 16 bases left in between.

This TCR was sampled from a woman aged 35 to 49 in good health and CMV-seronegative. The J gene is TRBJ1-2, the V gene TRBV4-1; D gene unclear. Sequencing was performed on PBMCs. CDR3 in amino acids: CASNPSGTFYGYTF. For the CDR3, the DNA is TGCGCCAGCAACCCCAGTGGCACCTTCTATGGCTACACCTTC.